This paragraph covers one TCR beta chain sequence. Its specificity is unknown. Via CD45RO/CCR7/CD25/CD127/CD95/CD27, cells of the CD4+ naive, central memory, regulatory and stem cell-like memory subsets were sorted. This sample stems from a study of beta chain features in type 1 diabetes. Study-wide results and limits: No resolution was reached here on whether HLA type influences TCRB rearrangement.

Trimming cost V 6 bases and J 2 bases, with 10 bases left between them. Germline CDR1 MNHEY, CDR2 SMNVEV (reference sequence). The CDR3 loop spans 13 amino acids. The authors reverse transcribed all of the isolated RNA, so sequencing captured expressed TCRB transcripts. This table comes from immunoSEQ multiplex PCR, and its TCRdb copy is limited to in-frame clones, with some not included. Of about 320,000 clones listed, about 14% are singletons. The chain carries TRBV27 and TRBJ1-1; perhaps TRBD1 as D (5 bases). The TCR was taken from a man aged 25 to 40 in good health. The sequenced sample was central memory CD4+ T cells from blood. The CDR3 reads CASSTTANTEAFF. In DNA, the CDR3 is TGTGCCAGCAGCACGACAGCAAACACTGAAGCTTTCTTT.